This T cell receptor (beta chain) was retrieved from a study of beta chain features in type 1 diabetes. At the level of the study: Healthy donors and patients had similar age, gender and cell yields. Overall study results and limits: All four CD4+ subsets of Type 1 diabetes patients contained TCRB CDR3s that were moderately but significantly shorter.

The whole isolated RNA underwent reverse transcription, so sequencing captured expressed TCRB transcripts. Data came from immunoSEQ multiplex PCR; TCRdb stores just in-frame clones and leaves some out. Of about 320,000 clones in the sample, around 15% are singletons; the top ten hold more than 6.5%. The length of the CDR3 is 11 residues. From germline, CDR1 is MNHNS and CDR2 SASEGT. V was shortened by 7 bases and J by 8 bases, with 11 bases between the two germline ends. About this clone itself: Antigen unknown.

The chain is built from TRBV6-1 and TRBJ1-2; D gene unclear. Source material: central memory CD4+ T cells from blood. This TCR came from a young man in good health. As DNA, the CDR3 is TGTGCCAGCAATCAAGAACTAGGCTACACCTTC. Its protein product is CASNQELGYTF.